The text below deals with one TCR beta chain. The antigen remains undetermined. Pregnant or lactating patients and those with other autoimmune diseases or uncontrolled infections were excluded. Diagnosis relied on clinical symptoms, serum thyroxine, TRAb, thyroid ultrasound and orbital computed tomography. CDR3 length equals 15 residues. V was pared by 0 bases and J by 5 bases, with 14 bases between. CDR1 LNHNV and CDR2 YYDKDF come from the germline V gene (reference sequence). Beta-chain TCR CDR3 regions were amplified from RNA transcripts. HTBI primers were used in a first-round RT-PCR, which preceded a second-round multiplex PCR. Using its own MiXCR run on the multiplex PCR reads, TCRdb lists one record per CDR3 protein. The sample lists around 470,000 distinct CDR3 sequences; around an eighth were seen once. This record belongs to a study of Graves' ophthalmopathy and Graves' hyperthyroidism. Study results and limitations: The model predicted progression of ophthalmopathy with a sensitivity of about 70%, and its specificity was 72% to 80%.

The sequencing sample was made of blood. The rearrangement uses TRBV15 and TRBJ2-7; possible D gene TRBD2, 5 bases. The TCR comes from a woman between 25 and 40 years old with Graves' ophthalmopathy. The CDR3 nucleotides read TGTGCCACCAGCAGAGATTTTGAGGGCGTCCACGAGCAGTACTTC. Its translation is CATSRDFEGVHEQYF.